This is a list of T cell receptor beta chains from one sample in a study of cytomegalovirus exposure and HLA in healthy donors. The method was immunoSEQ multiplex PCR; TCRdb's version includes in-frame clones alone and lacks a portion of them. The data contain some 200,000 clones, over 70% of them singletons. The sequenced sample was PBMCs. These receptors came from a boy between 2 and 15 years old in good health and CMV-seronegative. The CDR3 runs from the conserved cysteine through the conserved F or W. Fields, in order: J gene, clone size, D gene, V gene, CDR3 protein, CDR3 DNA. The D gene is left open where the match is weak. Only part of the rows carry a size: once, few, many, or a class if the clone is expanded.

>TRBJ1-2|NA|TRBD1|TRBV19
CASSMTGTYGYTF
TGTGCCAGTAGCATGACAGGGACCTATGGCTACACCTTC
>TRBJ2-1|few|NA|TRBV2
CASSGSSYNEQFF
TGTGCCAGCAGCGGGAGCTCCTACAATGAGCAGTTCTTC
>TRBJ1-2|NA|TRBD1|TRBV4-1
CASSLSTGANYGYTF
TGCGCCAGCAGCCTATCGACAGGGGCTAACTATGGCTACACCTTC
>TRBJ1-1|NA|NA|TRBV2
CASTLGTSTEAFF
TGTGCCAGCACCCTAGGGACTAGCACTGAAGCTTTCTTT
>TRBJ1-1|NA|TRBD1|TRBV18
CASSGTGVPDTEAFF
TGTGCCAGCTCAGGGACAGGGGTCCCGGACACTGAAGCTTTCTTT
>TRBJ1-2|NA|NA|TRBV30
CARGTVYGYTF
TGTGCCAGAGGAACTGTCTATGGCTACACCTTC
>TRBJ1-2|NA|TRBD1|TRBV7-3
CASSSTGVGGYTF
TGTGCCAGCAGCTCAACAGGGGTAGGGGGCTACACCTTC
>TRBJ2-1|NA|TRBD1|TRBV25-1
CASSENRQGQGGNEQFF
TGTGCCAGCAGTGAGAATCGTCAGGGACAGGGGGGGAATGAGCAGTTCTTC
>TRBJ1-6|NA|NA|TRBV7-9
CASSLPQGNSPLHF
TGTGCCAGCAGCTTACCACAGGGAAATTCACCCCTCCACTTT
>TRBJ2-2|NA|TRBD2|TRBV5-1
CATEAGGNTGELFF
TGCGCCACCGAAGCGGGAGGGAACACCGGGGAGCTGTTTTTT
>TRBJ2-3|NA|NA|TRBV4-1
CASSQDERGADSDTQYF
TGCGCCAGCAGCCAAGATGAAAGGGGCGCGGATTCCGATACGCAGTATTTT
>TRBJ2-3|NA|TRBD2|TRBV4-1
CASSQEGSGRVGTDTQYF
TGCGCCAGCAGCCAAGAAGGTAGCGGGAGGGTGGGCACAGATACGCAGTATTTT
>TRBJ2-4|NA|NA|TRBV5-1
CASSPGDLGKNIQYF
TGCGCCAGCAGCCCAGGGGATCTCGGCAAAAACATTCAGTACTTC
>TRBJ1-1|few|TRBD1|TRBV5-1
CASSLGDRNTEAFF
TGCGCCAGCAGCTTGGGGGACAGGAACACTGAAGCTTTCTTT
>TRBJ1-1|NA|TRBD1|TRBV19
CASSDRGSEAFF
TGTGCCAGTAGTGACAGGGGGAGTGAAGCTTTCTTT
>TRBJ2-5|NA|NA|TRBV2
CASSEGIAYQETQYF
TGTGCCAGCAGCGAAGGTATAGCGTACCAAGAGACCCAGTACTTC
>TRBJ2-1|NA|TRBD2|TRBV10-3
CAISNARGATLDEQFF
TGTGCCATCAGTAACGCGCGGGGGGCCACTTTGGATGAGCAGTTCTTC
>TRBJ1-2|NA|NA|TRBV30
CAWSVGAGLSTF
TGTGCCTGGAGTGTGGGGGCAGGCCTCAGCACCTTC
>TRBJ1-3|NA|NA|TRBV9
CASSPGQNPSGNTIYF
TGTGCCAGCAGCCCAGGACAGAATCCCTCTGGAAACACCATATATTTT
>TRBJ1-5|NA|TRBD1|TRBV6-1
CASSEGTGPIDSNQPQHF
TGTGCCAGCAGTGAAGGGACAGGGCCGATCGATAGCAATCAGCCCCAGCATTTT
>TRBJ2-7|NA|NA|TRBV5-1
CASSLGGPGDEQYF
TGCGCCAGCAGCTTGGGGGGTCCAGGGGACGAGCAGTACTTC
>TRBJ2-3|NA|TRBD2|TRBV6-1
CASSVGSGGSTDTQYF
TGTGCCAGCAGTGTAGGTAGCGGGGGCAGCACAGATACGCAGTATTTT
>TRBJ1-6|NA|TRBD1|TRBV19
CASSDGDRGLYNSPLHF
TGTGCCAGTAGTGACGGTGACAGGGGTTTATATAATTCACCCCTCCACTTT
>TRBJ2-1|few|TRBD2|TRBV14
CASSQATGTSALRQFF
TGTGCCAGCAGCCAGGCGACCGGGACTAGCGCCCTACGGCAGTTCTTC
>TRBJ2-5|NA|TRBD2|TRBV4-1
CASSQTELAQETQYF
TGCGCCAGCAGCCAAACCGAACTAGCGCAAGAGACCCAGTACTTC
>TRBJ2-5|NA|TRBD1|TRBV30
CAEDSGQGNWETQYF
TGTGCTGAAGACTCGGGACAGGGGAATTGGGAGACCCAGTACTTC
>TRBJ2-5|NA|TRBD2|TRBV5-1
CASSSLLAGGETQYF
TGCGCCAGCAGCTCGTTATTAGCGGGAGGGGAGACCCAGTACTTC
>TRBJ2-2|NA|TRBD2|TRBV18
CASSSTTFGAGGGTGELFF
TGTGCCAGCTCATCCACCACCTTCGGAGCGGGGGGAGGTACCGGGGAGCTGTTTTTT
>TRBJ2-5|NA|NA|TRBV5-6
CASIAQAQETQYF
TGTGCCAGCATCGCACAGGCGCAAGAGACCCAGTACTTC
>TRBJ2-7|NA|TRBD1|TRBV6-1
CASSEWTGYDGTYEQYF
TGTGCCAGCAGTGAGTGGACAGGGTACGACGGGACCTACGAGCAGTACTTC
>TRBJ2-7|NA|NA|TRBV5-1
CASSPGGGGAPYEQYF
TGCGCCAGCAGCCCGGGAGGGGGCGGGGCGCCCTACGAGCAGTACTTC
>TRBJ2-3|NA|TRBD1|TRBV7-9
CASSTNRGGTDTQYF
TGTGCCAGCAGCACGAACAGGGGGGGCACAGATACGCAGTATTTT
>TRBJ2-5|NA|NA|TRBV5-1
CASSRRTGSETQYF
TGCGCCAGCAGCAGACGGACGGGGTCAGAGACCCAGTACTTC
>TRBJ2-1|NA|NA|TRBV5-4
CASSSATSHNEQFF
TGTGCCAGCAGCTCGGCGACTAGTCACAATGAGCAGTTCTTC
>TRBJ2-5|NA|TRBD1|TRBV6-5
CASSSGGQGRETQYF
TGTGCCAGCAGTTCCGGCGGACAGGGGCGGGAGACCCAGTACTTC
>TRBJ2-7|NA|NA|TRBV19
CASSTQGRGYEQYF
TGTGCCAGTAGTACTCAGGGAAGGGGCTACGAGCAGTACTTC
>TRBJ2-2|once|TRBD1|TRBV5-4
CASSSRDRNTGELFF
TGTGCCAGCAGCTCCCGGGACAGGAACACCGGGGAGCTGTTTTTT
>TRBJ2-7|NA|NA|TRBV19
CASSIGRATYEQYF
TGTGCCAGTAGTATAGGCAGGGCCACCTACGAGCAGTACTTC
>TRBJ2-1|NA|NA|TRBV30
CAWSDQGDYNEQFF
TGTGCCTGGAGTGACCAGGGTGATTACAATGAGCAGTTCTTC
>TRBJ2-5|once|TRBD2|TRBV5-8
CASSREGTSGTETQYF
TGTGCCAGCAGCCGTGAGGGGACTAGCGGGACGGAGACCCAGTACTTC
>TRBJ2-7|NA|NA|TRBV5-6
CASSTGHPEQYF
TGTGCCAGCAGCACGGGACACCCCGAGCAGTACTTC
>TRBJ1-2|NA|NA|TRBV25-1
CASSERAGYGYTF
TGTGCCAGCAGTGAAAGGGCGGGTTATGGCTACACCTTC
>TRBJ1-6|NA|TRBD1|TRBV19
CASSITGQRGSPLHF
TGTGCCAGTAGTATAACGGGACAGCGTGGTTCACCCCTCCACTTT
>TRBJ2-7|few|NA|TRBV27
CASSLGASYEQYF
TGTGCCAGCAGTTTAGGGGCCAGCTACGAGCAGTACTTC
>TRBJ1-1|few|NA|TRBV27
CASSFGREAFF
TGTGCCAGCAGTTTCGGGAGGGAAGCTTTCTTT
>TRBJ1-5|NA|NA|TRBV4-2
CASSQDFRAIQPQHF
TGTGCCAGCAGCCAAGATTTCAGGGCAATTCAGCCCCAGCATTTT
>TRBJ2-7|NA|NA|TRBV6-5
CASSYSGGSYEQYF
TGTGCCAGCAGTTACTCTGGGGGGTCCTACGAGCAGTACTTC
>TRBJ2-5|NA|NA|TRBV9
CASSVEGRRGETQYF
TGTGCCAGCAGCGTAGAAGGACGTAGGGGAGAGACCCAGTACTTC